This T cell receptor beta chain was identified in a study of Ad26.COV2.S vaccination and SARS-CoV-2 variants. Across the study: A participant enrolled in the COV1001 Ad26.COV2.S trial arm provided the sample. Once or twice, 56 days apart, Ad26.COV2.S was delivered intramuscularly.

Treatment meaning: some 20 received Ad26.COV2.S at low or high dose, single or two shots; a few received placebo; per-sample allocation not given. The samples date from day 63 after the first vaccine or placebo injection. An Ad26 vector carrying the Wuhan-strain SARS-CoV-2 spike served as the vaccine. The repertoire was sequenced with immunoSEQ multiplex PCR; TCRdb's copy has only in-frame clones and lacks some. The sample yields 380,000 or so clones, roughly 80% seen once. The TCR sequence derives from a person aged 18 to 59 who received the Ad26.COV2.S COVID-19 vaccine or a placebo. Sequenced here: peripheral blood, sampled in a trial of Ad26.COV2.S vaccine versus placebo.

In nucleotides, the CDR3 is TGTGCCAGCAGTGAATCCGGACAAGTCGTAGAGACCCAGTACTTC. Translated, it gives CASSESGQVVETQYF. The chain employs TRBV6-1 and TRBJ2-5; possibly TRBD1 for D (5 bases). Trimming removed 2 bases at V and 4 bases at J, with 14 bases between. This CDR3 region has 15 residues. The V gene's germline CDR1 is MNHNS and CDR2 SASEGT.